Each of the 17 T cell receptor beta chains below was sequenced from the same sample in a study of blood T cell repertoires in COVID-19. Profiling relied on immunoSEQ multiplex PCR, and the TCRdb table lists in-frame clones only, not all of them. The sample holds approximately 70,000 clones; 75% to 90% are singletons and the top ten take about 40%. The sample taken for sequencing was peripheral blood. Every receptor here comes from a woman of 80 years or more with active or convalescent COVID-19.

V gene TRBV27 combines with J gene TRBJ2-7; maybe TRBD1 (6 bases). Germline CDR1 is MNHEY and CDR2 is SMNVEV (reference sequence). Trimming stripped 4 bases from V and 4 bases from J, with 17 bases between. The CDR3 is 15 residues long. The CDR3: CASSSPRQGNYEQYF. In DNA form, the CDR3 reads TGTGCCAGCAGTTCCCCGCGCCAGGGGAATTACGAGCAGTACTTC.

The CDR3 DNA is TGTGCCAGCTCGCCCGGACAGGAAAACTATGGCTACACCTTC. This translates into CASSPGQENYGYTF. The J gene is TRBJ1-2, the V gene TRBV18, with 7 bases matching TRBD1. Trimming at V came to 6 bases and at J to 2 bases, leaving 6 bases not matched to a gene. The CDR3 covers 14 residues. The germline V gene encodes CDR1 KGHSH and CDR2 LQKENI.

This chain links TRBV27 with TRBJ1-5, with D maybe TRBD1 (5 bases). The length of the CDR3 is 16 residues. CDR1 and CDR2 (germline): MNHEY, SMNVEV (reference sequence). Deletions cut 6 bases from V and 0 bases from J, with 15 bases between. CDR3 protein: CASREMGGTSNQPQHF. CDR3 in DNA: TGTGCCAGCAGGGAGATGGGGGGGACTAGCAATCAGCCCCAGCATTTT.

The CDR3 DNA reads as TGCGCCAGCAGCCAGCGGCATAACGACTACGAGCAGTACTTC. Translated, it gives CASSQRHNDYEQYF. The rearrangement uses TRBV5-1 and TRBJ2-7; D is possibly TRBD2 (5 bases). CDR1 SGHRS and CDR2 YFSETQ come from the germline V gene. CDR3 length: 14 residues. V lost 4 bases, J lost 3 bases, and 14 bases lay in between.

The chain uses TRBV28 and TRBJ1-3; TRBD1 might be the D (6 bases). The germline V gene has CDR1 MDHEN and CDR2 SYDVKM. This CDR3 has 15 residues. Trimming cost V 3 bases and J 4 bases, with 13 bases left between them. This chain's CDR3 is CASSFLSDRGNTIYF. CDR3 nucleotides: TGTGCCAGCAGTTTTCTGTCGGACAGAGGAAACACCATATATTTT.

The chain recombines TRBV28 with TRBJ1-6, with D maybe TRBD1 (6 bases). Trimming removed 5 bases from V and 7 bases from J, with 15 bases in between. Germline CDR1 and CDR2: MDHEN and SYDVKM. This CDR3 has 15 residues. The DNA for the CDR3 is TGTGCCAGCAGTACCCCGGACAGAGAAAATTCACCCCTCCACTTT. Translation gives CASSTPDRENSPLHF.

This chain links TRBV10-3 with TRBJ1-1; D not resolved. The germline V and J ends were trimmed by 0 bases and 5 bases, with 4 bases remaining between them. The CDR3 contains 12 residues. From germline, CDR1 is ENHRY and CDR2 SYGVKD. The CDR3 coding sequence is TGTGCCATCAGTGAGTCGACAACTGAAGCTTTCTTT. It yields the protein CAISESTTEAFF.

The V call is TRBV9, the J call TRBJ2-3; D remains ambiguous. The germline CDR1 and CDR2 sequences are SGDLS and YYNGEE. The CDR3 has 15 residues. V was shortened by 0 bases and J by 0 bases, with 8 bases between the two germline ends. The CDR3 sequence: CASSVEARSTDTQYF. The CDR3 DNA sequence: TGTGCCAGCAGCGTAGAAGCGAGAAGCACAGATACGCAGTATTTT.

V usage is TRBV19 and J usage is TRBJ1-5, with D possibly being TRBD1 (6 bases). Trimming took off 6 bases at V and 0 bases at J, with 12 bases between the two ends. The CDR3 length is 15 residues. Germline values: CDR1 LNHDA, CDR2 SQIVND (reference sequence). The CDR3: CASRTGSNSNQPQHF. The DNA for the CDR3 is TGTGCCAGTAGGACAGGATCAAATAGCAATCAGCCCCAGCATTTT.

The rearrangement links TRBV4-3 to TRBJ2-2; 8 positions match TRBD1. J was trimmed by 7 bases and V by 6 bases; bases with no gene match: 7. Per germline, CDR1 LGHNA and CDR2 YSLEER. There are 14 residues in the CDR3. DNA of the CDR3: TGCGCCAGCAGAACAGGACAGGGAATCGGGGAGCTGTTTTTT. Protein product: CASRTGQGIGELFF.

The chain carries TRBV6-2 or TRBV6-3 and TRBJ2-5, with 10 positions matching TRBD2. The trim removed 5 bases at V and 1 base at J, leaving 4 bases unmatched. This CDR3 is built from 15 residues. Germline V gene lookup returns CDR1 MNHEY and CDR2 SVGEGT. CDR3 sequence: CASSPLAGVQETQYF. The CDR3 region has the DNA TGTGCCAGCAGTCCCCTAGCGGGGGTCCAAGAGACCCAGTACTTC.

The chain combines TRBV6-2 or TRBV6-3 with TRBJ1-5; 7 positions agree with TRBD1. With 5 bases clipped from V and 0 bases from J, the junction kept 10 bases outside the gene matches. CDR1 and CDR2 from the germline V gene are MNHEY and SVGEGT. This CDR3 contains 17 residues. The DNA for the CDR3 is TGTGCCAGCAGTAACCGGGACAGCCAGTATAGCAATCAGCCCCAGCATTTT. It translates to CASSNRDSQYSNQPQHF.

This clone has just one count. The chain carries TRBV28 and TRBJ1-3, with a tentative D call TRBD1 (5 bases). CDR1 is MDHEN, CDR2 SYDVKM, per germline. V gave up 6 bases and J gave up 4 bases, with 13 bases separating them. The CDR3 is made up of 14 amino acids. In DNA, the CDR3 is TGTGCCAGCAGCGACCAGGGAACGGGAAACACCATATATTTT. The encoded protein is CASSDQGTGNTIYF.

The gene calls are TRBV11-1 and TRBJ1-5; TRBD1 matches 8 bases. From germline, CDR1 is SGHAT and CDR2 FQDESV (reference sequence). V lost 5 bases to trimming and J lost 7 bases; unmatched junction nucleotides: 7. CDR3 length equals 14 residues. The CDR3 DNA is TGTGCCAGCAGCCCCCAGGGGGCAAACCAGCCCCAGCATTTT. This translates into CASSPQGANQPQHF.

This rearrangement joins TRBV5-1 to TRBJ1-2; 8 nucleotides line up with TRBD1. CDR3 length: 16 amino acids. V dropped 0 bases and J dropped 4; count of bases not matched to a gene: 8. CDR1 SGHRS and CDR2 YFSETQ come from the germline V gene. The CDR3 DNA is TGCGCCAGCAGCTTGGGGGTCGGACAGGGTGTCTATGGCTACACCTTC. It specifies CASSLGVGQGVYGYTF.

The chain carries TRBV14 and TRBJ2-1; D gene unclear. V lost 0 bases and J lost 3, with 9 bases in between. CDR1 and CDR2 (germline): SGHDN, FVKESK. This CDR3 comprises 15 residues. The CDR3 DNA is TGTGCCAGCAGCCAAGATTGGGCAAGCTACAATGAGCAGTTCTTC. Residues: CASSQDWASYNEQFF.

This chain uses TRBV9 with TRBJ2-7; 12 positions match TRBD2. Trimming removed 7 bases from V and 2 bases from J; junction bases left unmatched: 4. The CDR3 loop spans 14 amino acids. Germline CDR1 and CDR2: SGDLS and YYNGEE. CDR3 protein: CASSPSGGAYEQYF. The CDR3 DNA sequence: TGTGCCAGCTCGCCTAGCGGGGGGGCCTACGAGCAGTACTTC.